The present TCR beta chain was sequenced within a study of control samples from healthy donors and cancer patients. Clones were sequenced by immunoSEQ multiplex PCR, and TCRdb holds only the in-frame ones, with some missing. There are approximately 35,000 clones in the sample; 93% occur only once, and over 1.5% lies in the top ten. The clonotype originates from a man in his forties with colorectal cancer. Material for sequencing was PBMCs.

This CDR3 is CASSLEGAGGTYEQYF. In nucleotides, the CDR3 is TGTGCCAGCAGCTTAGAGGGGGCAGGTGGTACCTACGAGCAGTACTTC. V gene TRBV7-2 combines with J gene TRBJ2-7, with 7 bases aligning to TRBD1. Germline CDR1 SGHTA, CDR2 FQGNSA. There are 16 residues in the CDR3. V shed 1 base and J 2 bases; nucleotides not matched to a gene: 8.